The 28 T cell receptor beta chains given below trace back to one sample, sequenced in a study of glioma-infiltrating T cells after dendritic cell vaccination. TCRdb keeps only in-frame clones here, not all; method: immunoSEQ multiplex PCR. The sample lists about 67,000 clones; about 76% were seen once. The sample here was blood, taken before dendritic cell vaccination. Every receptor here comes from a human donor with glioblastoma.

The DNA of the CDR3 is TGTGCCAGCAGAGAACAGGGGGCAGATACGCAGTATTTT. Translated, it gives CASREQGADTQYF. The V gene is TRBV6-5, the J gene TRBJ2-3; TRBD1 matches 8 bases. The V gene's germline CDR1 is MNHEY and CDR2 SVGAGI. The CDR3 covers 13 residues. V trimming: 6 bases; J trimming: 4 bases; junction bases outside the gene matches: 3.

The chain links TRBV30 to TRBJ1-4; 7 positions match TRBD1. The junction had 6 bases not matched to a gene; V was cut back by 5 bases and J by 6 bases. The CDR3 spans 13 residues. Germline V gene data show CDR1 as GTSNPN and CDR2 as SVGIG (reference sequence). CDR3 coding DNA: TGTGCCTGGCAGACAGGGAACGATGAAAAACTGTTTTTT. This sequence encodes CAWQTGNDEKLFF. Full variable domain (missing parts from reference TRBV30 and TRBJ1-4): SQTIHQWPATLVQPVGSPLSLECTVEGTSNPNLYWYRQAAGRGLQLLFYSVGIGQISSEVPQNLSASRPQDRQFILSSKKLLLSDSGFYLCAWQTGNDEKLFFGSGTQLSVL.

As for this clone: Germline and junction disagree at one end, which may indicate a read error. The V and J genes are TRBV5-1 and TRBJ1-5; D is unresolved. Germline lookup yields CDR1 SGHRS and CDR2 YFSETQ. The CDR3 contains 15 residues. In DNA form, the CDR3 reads TGCGCCAGCAGCTTGGAGGGAGTGGGAAATCGGCCCCAGCATTTT. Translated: CASSLEGVGNRPQHF.

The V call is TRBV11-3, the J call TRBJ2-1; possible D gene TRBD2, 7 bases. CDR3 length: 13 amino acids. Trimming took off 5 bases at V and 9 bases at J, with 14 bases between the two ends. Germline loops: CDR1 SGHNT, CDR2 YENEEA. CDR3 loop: CASSPNREGEQFF. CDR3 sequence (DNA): TGTGCCAGCAGCCCTAACAGGGAGGGTGAGCAGTTCTTC.

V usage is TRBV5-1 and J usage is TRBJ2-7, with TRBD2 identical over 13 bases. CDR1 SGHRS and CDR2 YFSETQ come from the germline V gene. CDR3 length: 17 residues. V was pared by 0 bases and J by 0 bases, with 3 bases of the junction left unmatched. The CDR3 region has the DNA TGCGCCAGCAGCTTGGGGACTAGCGGGGGAAGCTCCTACGAGCAGTACTTC. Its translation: CASSLGTSGGSSYEQYF.

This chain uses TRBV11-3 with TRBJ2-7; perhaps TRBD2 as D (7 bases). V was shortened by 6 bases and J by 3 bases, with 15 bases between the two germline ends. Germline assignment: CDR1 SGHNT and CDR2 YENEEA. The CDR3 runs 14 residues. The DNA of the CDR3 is TGTGCCAGCAGTCCGGGGGGACAAAGCTACGAGCAGTACTTC. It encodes CASSPGGQSYEQYF.

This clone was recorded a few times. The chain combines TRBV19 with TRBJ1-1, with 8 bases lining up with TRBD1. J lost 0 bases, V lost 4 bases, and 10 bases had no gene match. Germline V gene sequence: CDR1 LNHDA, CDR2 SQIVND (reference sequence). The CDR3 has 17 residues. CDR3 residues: CASSTLGTGLMNTEAFF. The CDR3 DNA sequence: TGTGCCAGTAGTACCTTGGGGACAGGCTTAATGAACACTGAAGCTTTCTTT.

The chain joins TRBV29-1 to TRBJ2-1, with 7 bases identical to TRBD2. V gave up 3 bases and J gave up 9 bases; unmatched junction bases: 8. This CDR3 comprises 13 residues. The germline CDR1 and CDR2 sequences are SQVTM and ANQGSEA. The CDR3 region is CSVDRGVASEQFF. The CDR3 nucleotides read TGCAGCGTTGATCGGGGGGTGGCGAGTGAGCAGTTCTTC.

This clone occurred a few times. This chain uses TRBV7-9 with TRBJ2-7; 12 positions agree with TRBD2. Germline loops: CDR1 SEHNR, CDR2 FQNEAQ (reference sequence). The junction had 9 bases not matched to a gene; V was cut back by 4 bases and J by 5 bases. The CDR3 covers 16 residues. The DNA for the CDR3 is TGTGCCAGCAGCTCAATTATGACTAGCGGGGGCAACGAGCAGTACTTC. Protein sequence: CASSSIMTSGGNEQYF. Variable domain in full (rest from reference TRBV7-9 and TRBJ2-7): DTGVSQNPRHKITKRGQNVTFRCDPISEHNRLYWYRQTLGQGPEFLTYFQNEAQLEKSRLLSDRFSAERPKGSFSTLEIQRTEQGDSAMYLCASSSIMTSGGNEQYFGPGTRLTVT.

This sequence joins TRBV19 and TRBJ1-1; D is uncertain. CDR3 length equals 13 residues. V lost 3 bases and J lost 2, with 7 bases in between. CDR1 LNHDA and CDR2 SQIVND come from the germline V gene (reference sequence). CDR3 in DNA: TGTGCCAGTAGTATTTGGGCCAACACTGAAGCTTTCTTT. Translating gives CASSIWANTEAFF.

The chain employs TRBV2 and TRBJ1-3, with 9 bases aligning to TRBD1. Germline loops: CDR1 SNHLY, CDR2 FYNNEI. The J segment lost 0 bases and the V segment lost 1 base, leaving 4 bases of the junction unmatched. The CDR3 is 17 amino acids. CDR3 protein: CASSEVGTGTSGNTIYF. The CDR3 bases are TGTGCCAGCAGTGAAGTCGGGACAGGGACCTCTGGAAACACCATATATTTT.

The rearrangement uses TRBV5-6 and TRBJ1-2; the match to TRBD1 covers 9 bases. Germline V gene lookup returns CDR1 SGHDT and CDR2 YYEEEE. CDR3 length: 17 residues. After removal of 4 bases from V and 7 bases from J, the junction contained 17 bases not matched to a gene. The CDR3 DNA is TGTGCCAGCAGCCTTGGGGGGCCGGGACAGGGTTGGTCTGGCTACACCTTC. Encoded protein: CASSLGGPGQGWSGYTF.

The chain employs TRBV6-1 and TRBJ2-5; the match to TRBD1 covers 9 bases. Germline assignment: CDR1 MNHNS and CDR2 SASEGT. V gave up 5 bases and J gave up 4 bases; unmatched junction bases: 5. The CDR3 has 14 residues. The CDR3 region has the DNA TGTGCCAGCAGTACCTGGACAGGGGCAGAGACCCAGTACTTC. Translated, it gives CASSTWTGAETQYF.

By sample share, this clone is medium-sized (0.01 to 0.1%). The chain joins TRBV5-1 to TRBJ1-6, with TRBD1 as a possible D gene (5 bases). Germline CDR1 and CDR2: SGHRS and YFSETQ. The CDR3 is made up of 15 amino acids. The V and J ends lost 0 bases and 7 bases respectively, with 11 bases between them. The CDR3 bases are TGCGCCAGCAGCTTGGATAGGGGTAGCAATTCACCCCTCCACTTT. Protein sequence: CASSLDRGSNSPLHF.

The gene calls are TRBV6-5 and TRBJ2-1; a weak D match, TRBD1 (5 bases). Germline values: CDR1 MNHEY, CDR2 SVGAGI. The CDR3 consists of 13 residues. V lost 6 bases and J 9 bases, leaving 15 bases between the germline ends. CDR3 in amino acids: CASRRTQGTEQFF. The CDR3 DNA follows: TGTGCCAGCAGACGTACCCAGGGTACTGAGCAGTTCTTC.

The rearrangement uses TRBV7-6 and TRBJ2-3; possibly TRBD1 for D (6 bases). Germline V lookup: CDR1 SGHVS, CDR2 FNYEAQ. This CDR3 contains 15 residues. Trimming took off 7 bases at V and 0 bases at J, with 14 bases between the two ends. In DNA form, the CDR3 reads TGTGCCAGCAAAACCGGGACAACAAGCACAGATACGCAGTATTTT. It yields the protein CASKTGTTSTDTQYF.

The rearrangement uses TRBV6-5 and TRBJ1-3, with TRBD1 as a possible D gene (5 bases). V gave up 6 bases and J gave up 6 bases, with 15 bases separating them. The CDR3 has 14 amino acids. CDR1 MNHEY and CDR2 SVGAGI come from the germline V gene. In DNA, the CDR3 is TGTGCCAGCAGGAGGGGACTGTGGGAAAACACCATATATTTT. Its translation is CASRRGLWENTIYF.

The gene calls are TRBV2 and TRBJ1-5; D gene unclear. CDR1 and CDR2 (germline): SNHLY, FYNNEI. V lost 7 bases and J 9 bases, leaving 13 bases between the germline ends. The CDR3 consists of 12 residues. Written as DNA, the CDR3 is TGTGCCAGCAAACCTCACGGTGGGCCCCAGCATTTT. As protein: CASKPHGGPQHF.

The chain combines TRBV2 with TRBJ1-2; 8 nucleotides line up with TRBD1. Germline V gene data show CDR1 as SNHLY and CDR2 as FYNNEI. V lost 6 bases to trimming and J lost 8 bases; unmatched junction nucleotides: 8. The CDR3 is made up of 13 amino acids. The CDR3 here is CASRQQGVNGYTF. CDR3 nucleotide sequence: TGTGCCAGCAGACAACAGGGGGTAAACGGCTACACCTTC.

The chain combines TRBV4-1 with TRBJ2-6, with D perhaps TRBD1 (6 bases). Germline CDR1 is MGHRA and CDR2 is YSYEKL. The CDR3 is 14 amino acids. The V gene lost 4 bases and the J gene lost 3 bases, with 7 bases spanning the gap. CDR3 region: CASSRQDGANVLTF. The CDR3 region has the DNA TGCGCCAGCAGCCGACAGGATGGGGCCAACGTCCTGACTTTC.

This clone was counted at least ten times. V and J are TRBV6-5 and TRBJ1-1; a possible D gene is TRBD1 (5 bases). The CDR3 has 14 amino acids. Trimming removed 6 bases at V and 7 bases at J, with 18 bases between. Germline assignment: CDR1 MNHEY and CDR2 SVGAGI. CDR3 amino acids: CASSTTLQGSEAFF. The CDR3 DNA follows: TGTGCCAGCAGCACCACCCTTCAGGGTAGTGAAGCTTTCTTT.

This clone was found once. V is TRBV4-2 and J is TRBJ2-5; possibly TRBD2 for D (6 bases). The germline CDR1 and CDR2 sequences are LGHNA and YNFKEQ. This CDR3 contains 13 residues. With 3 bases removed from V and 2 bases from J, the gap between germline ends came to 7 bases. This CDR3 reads CASSHGTQETQYF. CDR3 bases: TGTGCCAGCAGCCACGGGACTCAAGAGACCCAGTACTTC.

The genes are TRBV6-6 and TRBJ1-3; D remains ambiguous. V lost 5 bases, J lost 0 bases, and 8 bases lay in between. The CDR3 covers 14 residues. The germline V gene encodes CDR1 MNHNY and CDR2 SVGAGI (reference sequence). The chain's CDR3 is CASSPGTSGNTIYF. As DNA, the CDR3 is TGTGCCAGCAGTCCAGGCACCTCTGGAAACACCATATATTTT.

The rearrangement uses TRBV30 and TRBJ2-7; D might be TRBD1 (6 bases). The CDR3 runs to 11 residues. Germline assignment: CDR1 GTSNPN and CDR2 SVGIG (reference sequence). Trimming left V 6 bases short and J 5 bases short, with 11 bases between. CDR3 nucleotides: TGTGCCTGTGGACAGAACAACGAGCAGTACTTC. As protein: CACGQNNEQYF.

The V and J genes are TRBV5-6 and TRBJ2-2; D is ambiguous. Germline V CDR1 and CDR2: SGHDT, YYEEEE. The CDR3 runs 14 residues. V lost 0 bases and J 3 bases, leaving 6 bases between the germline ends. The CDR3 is CASSLVQDTGELFF. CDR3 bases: TGTGCCAGCAGCTTGGTGCAGGACACCGGGGAGCTGTTTTTT.

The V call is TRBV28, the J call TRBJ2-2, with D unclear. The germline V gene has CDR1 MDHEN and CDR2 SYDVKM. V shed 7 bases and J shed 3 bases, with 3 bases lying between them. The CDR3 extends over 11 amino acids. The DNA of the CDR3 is TGTGCCAGCACTTACACCGGGGAGCTGTTTTTT. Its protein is CASTYTGELFF. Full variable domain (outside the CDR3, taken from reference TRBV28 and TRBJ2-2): DVKVTQSSRYLVKRTGEKVFLECVQDMDHENMFWYRQDPGLGLRLIYFSYDVKMKEKGDIPEGYSVSREKKERFSLILESASTNQTSMYLCASTYTGELFFGEGSRLTVL.

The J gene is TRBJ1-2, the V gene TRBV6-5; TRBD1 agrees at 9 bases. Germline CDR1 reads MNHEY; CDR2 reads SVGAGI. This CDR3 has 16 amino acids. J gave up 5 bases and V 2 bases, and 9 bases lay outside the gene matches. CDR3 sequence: CASSYRSPGQGYGYTF. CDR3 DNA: TGTGCCAGCAGTTACCGATCTCCGGGACAGGGTTATGGCTACACCTTC.

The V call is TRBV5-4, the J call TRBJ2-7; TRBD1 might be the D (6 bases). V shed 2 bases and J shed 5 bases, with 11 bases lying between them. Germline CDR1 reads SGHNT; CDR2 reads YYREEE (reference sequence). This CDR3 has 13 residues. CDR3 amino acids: CASSFFRGHEQYF. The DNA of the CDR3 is TGTGCCAGCAGCTTTTTCAGGGGCCACGAGCAGTACTTC.